The 27 T cell receptor beta chains listed next were all sequenced from one sample in a study of identical twins. MiXCR was run by TCRdb on the 5' RACE reads, yielding one entry per CDR3 protein. The sample holds under 250,000 distinct CDR3 sequences, roughly 12% seen once. In addition, the sample was reused for a study of yellow fever vaccine responses in identical twins.

Input material: memory (CD45RO+) T cells sorted from blood. The origin of the receptors is a woman in her late teens or twenties in good health.

The CDR3 region has the DNA TGTGCCAGCAGCCCGACAGGGGGCCCCTACGAGCAGTACTTC. Amino acids: CASSPTGGPYEQYF. The chain joins TRBV7-8 to TRBJ2-7, with TRBD1 identical over 10 bases. The germline V gene has CDR1 SGHVS and CDR2 FQNEAQ. CDR3 length: 14 residues. V dropped 5 bases and J dropped 2; count of bases not matched to a gene: 3.

This clonotype has a handful of counts. The chain is built from TRBV28 and TRBJ2-7, with TRBD1 as a possible D gene (6 bases). The CDR3 spans 16 residues. The V gene's germline CDR1 is MDHEN and CDR2 SYDVKM. V lost 7 bases, J lost 0 bases, and 19 bases lay in between. Here the CDR3 reads CASTEGGSLSSYEQYF. The CDR3 DNA sequence: TGTGCCAGCACCGAAGGGGGTTCTTTGAGCTCCTACGAGCAGTACTTC.

This clonotype has just one count. The rearrangement joins TRBV10-3 to TRBJ2-5; D uncertain. Looked up from germline, CDR1 is ENHRY and CDR2 is SYGVKD. The V gene lost 2 bases and the J gene lost 8 bases, with 21 bases spanning the gap. This CDR3 comprises 16 residues. The CDR3 DNA sequence: TGTGCCATCAGTGAGCCCGCGGCTGGCGCCAGAGACACCCAGTACTTC. Its translation is CAISEPAAGARDTQYF.

This clonotype was counted between two and nine times. The rearrangement joins TRBV24-1 to TRBJ1-4, with no clear D. Trimming cost V 4 bases and J 0 bases, with 8 bases left between them. The CDR3 is 15 residues long. Germline assignment: CDR1 KGHDR and CDR2 SFDVKD. The CDR3 DNA follows: TGTGCCACCAGTGACCCGAGTGCAACTAATGAAAAACTGTTTTTT. Its protein is CATSDPSATNEKLFF.

V usage is TRBV18 and J usage is TRBJ2-7; 7 nucleotides agree with TRBD2. CDR3 length equals 14 residues. The junction had 6 bases not matched to a gene; V was cut back by 5 bases and J by 2 bases. Germline V gene lookup returns CDR1 KGHSH and CDR2 LQKENI. This CDR3 reads CASSWRESTYEQYF. Written as DNA, the CDR3 is TGTGCCAGCTCATGGCGGGAGAGCACCTACGAGCAGTACTTC.

This clonotype has more than one count but fewer than ten. This sequence joins TRBV11-2 and TRBJ2-7, with D possibly being TRBD1 (6 bases). Per the germline V gene, CDR1 is SGHAT and CDR2 is FQNNGV. V lost 6 bases to trimming and J lost 9 bases, with 18 bases between them. This CDR3 spans 13 amino acids. The CDR3 region is CASRQIQGRWQYF. In DNA, the CDR3 is TGTGCCAGCAGGCAAATACAGGGACGGTGGCAGTACTTC. The full variable domain, its missing parts supplied by reference TRBV11-2 and TRBJ2-7, is EAGVAQSPRYKIIEKRQSVAFWCNPISGHATLYWYQQILGQGPKLLIQFQNNGVVDDSQLPKDRFSAERLKGVDSTLKIQPAKLEDSAVYLCASRQIQGRWQYFGPGTRLTVT.

This clonotype was seen repeatedly, ten times or more. The V call is TRBV11-3, the J call TRBJ2-1, with 8 bases matching TRBD2. The germline gives CDR1 SGHNT, CDR2 YENEEA. The CDR3 loop spans 15 amino acids. The J segment lost 3 bases and the V segment lost 1 base, leaving 2 bases of the junction unmatched. CDR3 bases: TGTGCCAGCAGCTTAGGTAGCGGGGTCTACAATGAGCAGTTCTTC. Translated, it gives CASSLGSGVYNEQFF.

The chain combines TRBV11-2 with TRBJ2-7; TRBD1 agrees at 7 bases. Losses at the gene ends were 2 bases for V and 3 bases for J; bases not matched to a gene: 4. Germline CDR1 and CDR2: SGHAT and FQNNGV. This CDR3 is built from 14 residues. CDR3 protein: CASSLRDRVYEQYF. The CDR3 coding sequence is TGTGCCAGCAGCTTACGGGACAGAGTCTACGAGCAGTACTTC.

This clonotype has at least ten counts. The V call is TRBV2, the J call TRBJ2-3, with D possibly being TRBD2 (6 bases). This CDR3 region has 16 residues. Looked up from germline, CDR1 is SNHLY and CDR2 is FYNNEI. Between the trimmed V and J ends, which lost 9 bases and 0 bases, there was a span of 19 bases. The CDR3 region is CARTRLASTSTDTQYF. CDR3 in DNA: TGTGCCAGGACCCGGCTAGCGAGCACTAGCACAGATACGCAGTATTTT.

The chain uses TRBV15 and TRBJ2-2, with 8 bases identical to TRBD1. Germline V gene lookup returns CDR1 LNHNV and CDR2 YYDKDF (reference sequence). CDR3 length: 16 residues. The V segment lost 1 base and the J segment 6 bases; nucleotides outside the gene matches: 7. CDR3: CATSRGFSRGPGELFF. The DNA of the CDR3 is TGTGCCACCAGCAGAGGATTTTCCAGGGGGCCCGGGGAGCTGTTTTTT.

The chain carries TRBV15 and TRBJ2-7, with TRBD1 identical over 9 bases. Germline V lookup: CDR1 LNHNV, CDR2 YYDKDF (reference sequence). This CDR3 is 15 amino acids long. V lost 0 bases and J lost 2; bases outside the gene matches: 2. The CDR3 reads CATSREGTGPYEQYF. As DNA, the CDR3 is TGTGCCACCAGCAGAGAAGGGACAGGGCCCTACGAGCAGTACTTC. Complete variable domain (other parts from reference TRBV15 and TRBJ2-7): DAMVIQNPRYQVTQFGKPVTLSCSQTLNHNVMYWYQQKSSQAPKLLFHYYDKDFNNEADTPDNFQSRRPNTSFCFLDIRSPGLGDTAMYLCATSREGTGPYEQYFGPGTRLTVT.

This clonotype was counted a few times. This chain's CDR3 is CASSLRANTYNEQFF. CDR3 in DNA: TGTGCCAGCAGCTTACGGGCGAATACCTACAATGAGCAGTTCTTC. The rearrangement joins TRBV7-9 to TRBJ2-1; D remains ambiguous. Germline values: CDR1 SEHNR, CDR2 FQNEAQ (reference sequence). The CDR3 is 15 residues long. V was pared by 2 bases and J by 2 bases, with 10 bases between. Supplemented by reference TRBV7-9 and TRBJ2-1, the full variable domain reads DTGVSQNPRHKITKRGQNVTFRCDPISEHNRLYWYRQTLGQGPEFLTYFQNEAQLEKSRLLSDRFSAERPKGSFSTLEIQRTEQGDSAMYLCASSLRANTYNEQFFGPGTRLTVL.

The rearrangement uses TRBV9 and TRBJ2-1, with 10 positions matching TRBD1. The germline V gene encodes CDR1 SGDLS and CDR2 YYNGEE. The CDR3 runs 15 residues. The V and J ends lost 0 bases and 6 bases, in that order; junction bases with no gene match: 3. CDR3 region: CASSVGRTGGNEQFF. The CDR3, as DNA: TGTGCCAGCAGCGTAGGCAGGACAGGGGGCAATGAGCAGTTCTTC.

This clonotype has just a few counts. The chain's CDR3 is CASSLSAGAPGELFF. In nucleotides, the CDR3 is TGTGCCAGCAGTTTGAGCGCGGGGGCTCCCGGGGAGCTGTTTTTT. The chain has TRBV27 and TRBJ2-2, with D possibly matching TRBD2 (7 bases). The ends were cut back, 3 bases at V and 6 bases at J, with 14 bases in the middle. Germline V gene sequence: CDR1 MNHEY, CDR2 SMNVEV (reference sequence). The CDR3 is 15 amino acids.

This chain connects TRBV20-1 to TRBJ2-7; TRBD1 or TRBD2 may be the D gene (5 bases each). This CDR3 comprises 15 residues. Trimming removed 0 bases at V and 3 bases at J, with 15 bases between. Germline-derived CDR1 and CDR2 are DFQATT and SNEGSKA (reference sequence). The CDR3 region is CSARDNTGPLYEQYF. DNA of the CDR3: TGCAGTGCTAGAGATAATACGGGACCCCTCTACGAGCAGTACTTC.

The chain links TRBV12-3 or TRBV12-4 to TRBJ1-2, with D tentatively TRBD1 (5 bases). The germline V and J ends were trimmed by 3 bases and 8 bases, with 10 bases remaining between them. There are 12 residues in the CDR3. CDR3 amino acids: CASSFEGYGYTF. CDR3 nucleotides: TGTGCCAGCAGTTTCGAGGGGTACGGCTACACCTTC.

This clonotype was seen repeatedly, ten times or more. The chain combines TRBV28 with TRBJ1-1; D possibly corresponds to TRBD1 (6 bases). The CDR3 runs to 18 residues. Germline V lookup: CDR1 MDHEN, CDR2 SYDVKM. V was trimmed by 5 bases and J by 0 bases, leaving 22 bases between them. The CDR3 is CASSPNDRLIDMNTEAFF. The CDR3 coding sequence is TGTGCCAGCAGTCCAAATGACAGGCTAATTGACATGAACACTGAAGCTTTCTTT. The whole variable domain, filled in from reference TRBV28 and TRBJ1-1, reads DVKVTQSSRYLVKRTGEKVFLECVQDMDHENMFWYRQDPGLGLRLIYFSYDVKMKEKGDIPEGYSVSREKKERFSLILESASTNQTSMYLCASSPNDRLIDMNTEAFFGQGTRLTVV.

This clonotype was detected many times. J is TRBJ2-5 and V is TRBV12-3 or TRBV12-4, with a possible D match to TRBD1 (7 bases). This CDR3 spans 14 amino acids. V dropped 3 bases and J dropped 5 bases, with 13 bases sitting between them. The CDR3 is CASSFSGGGETQYF. As DNA, the CDR3 is TGTGCCAGCAGTTTTTCAGGGGGAGGTGAGACCCAGTACTTC.

The chain uses TRBV5-1 and TRBJ2-1, with 9 bases fitting TRBD2. The CDR3 loop spans 14 amino acids. The germline gives CDR1 SGHRS, CDR2 YFSETQ. The trim removed 5 bases at V and 5 bases at J, leaving 5 bases unmatched. This CDR3 is CASSKLAGNNEQFF. As DNA, the CDR3 is TGCGCCAGCAGTAAACTAGCGGGTAACAATGAGCAGTTCTTC.

This clonotype was counted ten times or more. The chain couples TRBV3-1 to TRBJ2-1; tentative D call: TRBD1 (6 bases). This CDR3 region has 14 residues. The V and J ends lost 4 bases and 0 bases respectively, with 7 bases between them. Germline V gene data show CDR1 as LGHDT and CDR2 as YNNKEL (reference sequence). The CDR3: CASSRTASYNEQFF. The DNA of the CDR3 is TGTGCCAGCAGCCGGACAGCCTCCTACAATGAGCAGTTCTTC.

This clonotype was counted many times. This sequence joins TRBV5-1 and TRBJ2-5, with D possibly being TRBD1 (5 bases). Germline assignment: CDR1 SGHRS and CDR2 YFSETQ. V gave up 5 bases and J gave up 4 bases, with 9 bases separating them. The CDR3 consists of 12 residues. The CDR3 protein is CASSQGGETQYF. DNA for the CDR3: TGCGCCAGCAGTCAGGGCGGAGAGACCCAGTACTTC. The whole variable domain, remainder taken from reference TRBV5-1 and TRBJ2-5, is KAGVTQTPRYLIKTRGQQVTLSCSPISGHRSVSWYQQTPGQGLQFLFEYFSETQRNKGNFPGRFSGRQFSNSRSEMNVSTLELGDSALYLCASSQGGETQYFGPGTRLLVL.

Ten or more counts support this clonotype. This chain links TRBV7-9 with TRBJ2-1; D is ambiguous. Looked up from germline, CDR1 is SEHNR and CDR2 is FQNEAQ (reference sequence). This CDR3 is 16 amino acids long. The V and J ends lost 5 bases and 0 bases respectively, with 14 bases between them. CDR3 in DNA: TGTGCCAGCAGCCCTAACAAGGCAAGCTCCTACAATGAGCAGTTCTTC. This sequence encodes CASSPNKASSYNEQFF.

The chain carries TRBV4-2 and TRBJ2-7; a possible D gene is TRBD1 (5 bases). V was shortened by 2 bases and J by 3 bases, with 17 bases between the two germline ends. CDR3 size: 16 residues. CDR1 LGHNA and CDR2 YNFKEQ come from the germline V gene. In DNA form, the CDR3 reads TGTGCCAGCAGCCAAAGTGCTCCAGGGTCAGGCTACGAGCAGTACTTC. Translated: CASSQSAPGSGYEQYF.

This clonotype has just a few counts. This chain links TRBV2 with TRBJ1-5; 11 bases line up with TRBD1. Germline loops: CDR1 SNHLY, CDR2 FYNNEI. The V gene end was trimmed by 8 bases and the J gene end by 5 bases; junction bases not matched to a gene: 5. The CDR3 extends over 14 amino acids. The CDR3 nucleotides are TGTGCCAGCCACGGGACAGGGGGGTATCAGCCCCAGCATTTT. This sequence encodes CASHGTGGYQPQHF.

This clonotype was counted between two and nine times. The V gene is TRBV14, the J gene TRBJ2-2, with TRBD2 matching 7 bases. The CDR3 totals 15 residues. Germline assignment: CDR1 SGHDN and CDR2 FVKESK. V gave up 2 bases and J gave up 5 bases; unmatched junction bases: 5. The CDR3: CASSQRLAGTGELFF. CDR3 DNA: TGTGCCAGCAGCCAACGACTAGCAGGGACCGGGGAGCTGTTTTTT.

The DNA for the CDR3 is TGTGCCAGCAGTTACAGACAGGGAGGGCAGCCCCAGCATTTT. Amino acid sequence: CASSYRQGGQPQHF. This chain connects TRBV6-5 to TRBJ1-5; TRBD1 matches at 7 bases. The CDR3 has 14 residues. Germline lookup yields CDR1 MNHEY and CDR2 SVGAGI. Trimming took 2 bases from V and 7 from J; bases not matched to a gene: 5.

This clonotype was seen at least ten times. V and J are TRBV5-1 and TRBJ2-3; D is uncertain. CDR3 length: 11 residues. Germline V gives CDR1 SGHRS, CDR2 YFSETQ. V dropped 0 bases and J dropped 7 bases, with 3 bases sitting between them. The CDR3: CASSLGNTQYF. The DNA of the CDR3 is TGCGCCAGCAGCTTGGGTAATACGCAGTATTTT.